The 3 T cell receptor beta chains below were found in one sample sequenced in a study of T cells in Graves' hyperthyroidism and ophthalmopathy. Using RNA transcripts as the source, TCR beta CDR3 regions were amplified. The HTBI primer set served for first-round RT-PCR of the TCR CDR3. TCRdb passed the multiplex PCR reads through MiXCR, listing each CDR3 protein once. Seen here are nearly 750,000 distinct CDR3 sequences, 35% observed once, and the top ten hold more than 25%. The sequenced sample was blood. The receptors originated from a middle-aged woman with Graves' hyperthyroidism.

This clonotype was counted only a few times. The gene calls are TRBV9 and TRBJ1-5; no reliable D call. Trimming removed 3 bases from V and 3 bases from J, with 16 bases in between. Germline CDR1 and CDR2: SGDLS and YYNGEE. This CDR3 contains 16 residues. Written as DNA, the CDR3 is TGTGCCAGCAGCGCCAGCCTCGACGGCCCCAATCAGCCCCAGCATTTT. It encodes CASSASLDGPNQPQHF. Looking up the rest from reference TRBV9 and TRBJ1-5 gives the full variable domain: DSGVTQTPKHLITATGQRVTLRCSPRSGDLSVYWYQQSLDQGLQFLIQYYNGEERAKGNILERFSAQQFPDLHSELNLSSLELGDSALYFCASSASLDGPNQPQHFGDGTRLSIL.

In its sample, this clonotype was seen many times. The chain uses TRBV14 and TRBJ1-5; D gene uncertain. From germline, CDR1 is SGHDN and CDR2 FVKESK. V dropped 5 bases and J dropped 7 bases, with 12 bases sitting between them. The CDR3 totals 13 residues. Here the CDR3 reads CASSKGMGQPQHF. The DNA for the CDR3 is TGTGCCAGCAGCAAGGGTATGGGGCAGCCCCAGCATTTT.

This clonotype was seen repeatedly, ten times or more. V usage is TRBV7-9 and J usage is TRBJ1-2; possibly TRBD1 for D (5 bases). The V gene lost 5 bases and the J gene lost 8 bases, with 15 bases spanning the gap. Germline lookup yields CDR1 SEHNR and CDR2 FQNEAQ (reference sequence). This CDR3 is 13 amino acids long. The CDR3 loop reads CASSPGAWEGYTF. The CDR3 bases are TGTGCCAGCAGCCCCGGGGCGTGGGAAGGCTACACCTTC.